This T cell receptor beta chain is from a study of OX40 agonist ivuxolimab in advanced cancers. The study, taken as a whole, reports: Mean expanded clone counts were higher in CD8+ than CD4+ T cells.

In regard to this clone: Its cognate antigen is unknown.

V was trimmed by 1 base and J by 2 bases, leaving 9 bases between them. CDR1 is SGHRS, CDR2 YFSETQ, per germline. This CDR3 is 14 amino acids long. Sequencing was performed with immunoSEQ multiplex PCR; in TCRdb, only in-frame clones are kept and a portion is missing. The table lists some 67,000 clones, over 75% of them singletons, with under 7% in the top ten. V and J are TRBV5-1 and TRBJ2-5; D gene uncertain. This TCR was sampled from an adult with an advanced solid tumor such as melanoma, head and neck, liver or kidney cancer. Sequencing used CD4+ or CD8+ T cells sorted from blood, obtained in a trial of the OX40 agonist ivuxolimab. CDR3 sequence reads: CASSLQGYQETQYF. CDR3 bases: TGCGCCAGCAGCTTGCAAGGTTATCAAGAGACCCAGTACTTC. Complete variable domain (other parts from reference TRBV5-1 and TRBJ2-5): KAGVTQTPRYLIKTRGQQVTLSCSPISGHRSVSWYQQTPGQGLQFLFEYFSETQRNKGNFPGRFSGRQFSNSRSEMNVSTLELGDSALYLCASSLQGYQETQYFGPGTRLLVL.